This entry describes one TCR beta chain. Per the original data handling: Scientists estimated how many nucleated cells there were by amplifying reference gene primers. TCRdb's table, derived via immunoSEQ multiplex PCR, lists solely in-frame clones and lacks some. V and J calls and clone size follow that table, whereas D and trimming were derived from the DNA. The table records 500,000 to 600,000 clones, roughly 91% of them present only once. The CDR3 runs 13 residues. V was cut by 7 bases and J by 9 bases, with 16 bases left in between. Germline-derived CDR1 and CDR2 are MNHEY and SVGAGI. This sample is drawn from a study of blood T cell repertoires in COVID-19. Across the whole study: Material from acute and convalescent COVID-19 was sourced from the United States, Italy and Spain. PBMCs, B-cell-depleted T cells, or T cells provided the cDNA or gDNA that made up the material.

One Seattle source followed patients from active infection through their disease course. The TCR comes from a woman in her forties or fifties with COVID-19, enrolled during active disease. The genes are TRBV6-5 and TRBJ1-5, with D tentatively TRBD1 (5 bases). The material sequenced was peripheral blood. CDR3 bases: TGTGCCAGCACTCCTCCGGGGGGTGGGCCCCAGCATTTT. This gives the protein CASTPPGGGPQHF.